This T cell receptor (beta chain) is from a study of shared clonotypes between healthy human individuals. Germline trimming cut 4 bases from V and 0 bases from J; bases unmatched to any gene: 8. Germline values: CDR1 MNHEY, CDR2 SMNVEV (reference sequence). This CDR3 comprises 17 residues. The table came from immunoSEQ multiplex PCR; TCRdb's copy has only in-frame clones and leaves some out. This sample has about 670,000 clones, with around 72% found just once. This clone was seen many times. This TCR derives from a woman in her twenties or thirties in good health. The genes are TRBV27 and TRBJ1-5, with 8 bases lining up with TRBD1. The sequencing sample was made of memory CD4+ T cells sorted from blood. Subset noted: CD45RA-negative fraction. CDR3 nucleotide sequence: TGTGCCAGCAGTTCTACGACAGGGGCGTATAGCAATCAGCCCCAGCATTTT. Translating it yields CASSSTTGAYSNQPQHF.